Listed here are 5 T cell receptor beta chains from one sample, sequenced in a study of blood T cell repertoires in COVID-19. Profiling relied on immunoSEQ multiplex PCR, and the TCRdb table lists in-frame clones only, not all of them. Of roughly 150,000 clones detected, more than 85% appear once; the ten largest clones hold just under 2%. The specimen was peripheral blood. All receptors come from an older woman with COVID-19, enrolled during active disease.

This chain joins TRBV6-5 and TRBJ1-2; D is perhaps TRBD1 (6 bases). Germline V gives CDR1 MNHEY, CDR2 SVGAGI. This CDR3 has 14 residues. Trimming cost V 5 bases and J 4 bases, with 14 bases left between them. DNA of the CDR3: TGTGCCAGCAGTAACACCGGGACACCCTATGGCTACACCTTC. Translation: CASSNTGTPYGYTF.

V is TRBV27 and J is TRBJ2-1; TRBD2 matches 8 bases. V lost 7 bases and J lost 1; bases outside the gene matches: 21. CDR3 length: 20 residues. Germline CDR1 is MNHEY and CDR2 is SMNVEV (reference sequence). CDR3 nucleotides: TGTGCCAGCATCCCTCAGGGACGGGGGGGCCTTTTGATTTCCTACAATGAGCAGTTCTTC. Its translation is CASIPQGRGGLLISYNEQFF.

V is TRBV11-2 and J is TRBJ2-5; 8 positions match TRBD1. Germline V CDR1 and CDR2: SGHAT, FQNNGV. Trimming took 5 bases from V and 5 from J; bases not matched to a gene: 4. The CDR3 sequence is 13 residues long. CDR3 amino acids: CASSVDRVETQYF. The CDR3 DNA sequence: TGTGCCAGCAGCGTGGACAGGGTGGAGACCCAGTACTTC. The full variable domain, rest sourced from reference TRBV11-2 and TRBJ2-5, is EAGVAQSPRYKIIEKRQSVAFWCNPISGHATLYWYQQILGQGPKLLIQFQNNGVVDDSQLPKDRFSAERLKGVDSTLKIQPAKLEDSAVYLCASSVDRVETQYFGPGTRLLVL.

The chain uses TRBV25-1 and TRBJ1-2, with 9 positions matching TRBD1. This CDR3 has 14 amino acids. V shed 5 bases and J 2 bases; nucleotides not matched to a gene: 3. Germline V gene lookup returns CDR1 MGHDK and CDR2 SYGVNS. The CDR3 protein is CASSLGQGNYGYTF. The CDR3 DNA reads TGTGCCAGCAGTTTAGGACAGGGGAACTATGGCTACACCTTC.

The chain carries TRBV7-3 and TRBJ1-1; 9 nucleotides agree with TRBD1. The V and J ends lost 3 bases and 1 base, in that order; junction bases with no gene match: 0. The CDR3 is made up of 14 amino acids. From germline, CDR1 is SGHTA and CDR2 FQGTGA. As DNA, the CDR3 is TGTGCCAGCAGCTTGGGACAGGGGAACACTGAAGCTTTCTTT. Translating gives CASSLGQGNTEAFF. Together with reference TRBV7-3 and TRBJ1-1, the CDR3 gives the full variable domain: GAGVSQTPSNKVTEKGKYVELRCDPISGHTALYWYRQSLGQGPEFLIYFQGTGAADDSGLPNDRFFAVRPEGSVSTLKIQRTERGDSAVYLCASSLGQGNTEAFFGQGTRLTVV.